This section outlines one TCR beta chain sequence together with its context. Its binding antigen is unknown. Sequence at one end of the junction differs from germline and may be a read error. Reading from cysteine to phenylalanine, the CDR3 counts 17 amino acids. Only the CDR3 DNA stays, 51 bases, in frame from base 1. CDR1 and CDR2 were assigned from the germline V gene as LGHNA and YNFKEQ. These data originate in a study of human T cells and chemical hapten exposure (dated by TCRdb to about 2021). A note on the overall study: Libraries were pooled for sequencing, and per-sample TCR yields varied mainly because of small differences in library volumes within the pool. The study tracked peripheral blood TCR repertoire changes in vivo during primary and secondary sensitization to the hapten diphenylcyclopropenone (DPC) in alopecia patients. For every blood RNA sample, sequencing covered both the TCR alpha and TCR beta chains.

Beyond this particular receptor, the publication reports: The number of TCRs above 1 in 1000 frequency did not change with DPC sensitization; there was no evidence of global repertoire structure alterations. Repeated subsampling changed both the strength of the expansion versus patch-test correlation and the threshold at which that correlation became significant.

Unfractionated whole blood was collected in Tempus Blood RNA tubes, and total RNA was extracted from that blood. Roughly 5 healthy volunteers acted as controls for TCR sequencing and had blood drawn at day 0, 2 weeks and 6 weeks. Libraries were constructed by 5' RACE. Instrument on record: Illumina MiSeq. During library preparation, unique molecular identifiers were attached to individual cDNA molecules so that TCRs could be counted quantitatively and reproducibly. The original pipeline was this. A median of about 89,000 TCRs per sample was observed, with a range of roughly 20,000 to 700,000. V, J and CDR3 annotation of the TCR reads was carried out using the Decombinator software suite. For PS versus PT1 abundance plots, all samples were subsampled to the same number of TCRs (28,000). TCRs were defined as expanded if absent before sensitization and observed at least eight times at the 2-week time point. TCRdb itself trimmed the public reads at Q25 with fastp, ran MiXCR and retained productive beta chains. Merged by CDR3 protein, the rows form single entries marked with the most common genes and DNA. The authors' filters were not applied to this entry. This sample lists 130,000 or so distinct CDR3 sequences; 4.1% were detected once. Clones ranked in the top ten supply over 1.1% of the sample.

The rearrangement combines TRBV4-2 with TRBJ1-5, with no reliable assignment of the D segment. The origin of this receptor is a female donor in good health. The CDR3 region has the sequence CASSQDRGYSSNQPQNF. The sequence in DNA is TGTGCCAGCAGCCAAGATCGAGGGTATTCGAGCAATCAGCCCCAGAATTTT.